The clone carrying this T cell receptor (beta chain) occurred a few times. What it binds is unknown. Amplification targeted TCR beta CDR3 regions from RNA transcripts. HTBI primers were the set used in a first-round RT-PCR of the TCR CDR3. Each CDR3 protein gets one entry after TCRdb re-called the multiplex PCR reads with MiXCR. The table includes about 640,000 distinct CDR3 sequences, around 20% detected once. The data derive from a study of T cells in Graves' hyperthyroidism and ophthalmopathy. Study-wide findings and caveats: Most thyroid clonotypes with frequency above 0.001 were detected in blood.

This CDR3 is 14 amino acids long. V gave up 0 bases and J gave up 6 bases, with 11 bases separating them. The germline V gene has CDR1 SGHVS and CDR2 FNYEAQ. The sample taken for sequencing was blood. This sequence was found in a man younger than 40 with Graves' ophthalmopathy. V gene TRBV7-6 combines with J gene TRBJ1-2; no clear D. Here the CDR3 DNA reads TGTGCCAGCAGCTTAGCTGTAGGAGATGATGGCTACACCTTC. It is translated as CASSLAVGDDGYTF.